One and the same sample provided the 8 T cell receptor beta chains below, sequenced in a study of T cells in Graves' hyperthyroidism and ophthalmopathy. Amplification yielded TCR beta CDR3 regions, with RNA transcripts as the source. With the HTBI primer set, the TCR CDR3 went through a first round of RT-PCR. One entry per CDR3 protein results from TCRdb running MiXCR on the multiplex PCR reads. The sample contains more than 500,000 distinct CDR3 sequences, roughly 15% of which appear only once. The sequenced sample consisted of blood. The source is a woman in her 30s with Graves' ophthalmopathy.

This clonotype has a count of ten or more. The gene calls are TRBV28 and TRBJ2-5; D may be TRBD1 (5 bases). The CDR3 has 13 residues. Germline values: CDR1 MDHEN, CDR2 SYDVKM. Trimming cost V 4 bases and J 1 base, with 7 bases left between them. The CDR3 sequence: CASSSQGQETQYF. CDR3 nucleotide sequence: TGTGCCAGCAGTTCCCAGGGCCAAGAGACCCAGTACTTC.

The chain uses TRBV6-1 and TRBJ2-7; 7 bases are shared with TRBD1. The CDR3 sequence is 16 residues long. CDR1 and CDR2 from the germline V gene are MNHNS and SASEGT. Trimming removed 7 bases from V and 0 bases from J; junction bases left unmatched: 12. This CDR3 reads CASTERTGLSSYEQYF. CDR3 nucleotide sequence: TGTGCCAGCACCGAGAGGACAGGCTTAAGCTCCTACGAGCAGTACTTC.

There are many counts of this clonotype. The chain carries TRBV20-1 and TRBJ2-3, with 8 nucleotides matching TRBD2. Germline CDR1 reads DFQATT; CDR2 reads SNEGSKA (reference sequence). V dropped 0 bases and J dropped 4; count of bases not matched to a gene: 6. The CDR3 runs 15 residues. The CDR3 is CSARDLGGRPDTQYF. Here the CDR3 DNA reads TGCAGTGCTAGAGATCTGGGCGGGAGGCCAGATACGCAGTATTTT.

The chain uses TRBV20-1 and TRBJ2-5; TRBD2 matches 9 bases. V lost 3 bases to trimming and J lost 4 bases; unmatched junction nucleotides: 6. CDR3 length: 14 residues. Germline V CDR1 and CDR2: DFQATT, SNEGSKA (reference sequence). CDR3 nucleotide sequence: TGCAGTGCTAGGGGCGGGGGGGTAGGAGAGACCCAGTACTTC. Translation gives CSARGGGVGETQYF.

This clonotype was observed a few times. Germline is not matched at one junction end, which may reflect a read error. The J gene is TRBJ2-6, the V gene TRBV27, with D tentatively TRBD1 (5 bases). The CDR3 sequence is 17 residues long. Germline lookup yields CDR1 MNHEY and CDR2 SMNVEV (reference sequence). CDR3 DNA sequence: TGTGCCAGCAGTTTCGGTAGAGTTCTATCTGGGGCCAACGTCCCGACTTTC. It encodes CASSFGRVLSGANVPTF. The variable domain in full, completed from reference TRBV27 and TRBJ2-6, reads EAQVTQNPRYLITVTGKKLTVTCSQNMNHEYMSWYRQDPGLGLRQIYYSMNVEVTDKGDVPEGYKVSRKEKRNFPLILESPSPNQTSLYFCASSFGRVLSGANVPTFGAGSRLTVL.

This clonotype occurred a few times. The chain carries TRBV20-1 and TRBJ1-1, with a weak D call TRBD1 (6 bases). V shed 0 bases and J shed 11 bases, with 16 bases lying between them. Per the germline V gene, CDR1 is DFQATT and CDR2 is SNEGSKA (reference sequence). This CDR3 region has 13 residues. CDR3 region: CSARDGQILGAFF. The CDR3 nucleotides are TGCAGTGCTAGAGACGGACAGATCCTAGGGGCTTTCTTT.

This clonotype was detected many times. The CDR3 DNA reads as TGTGCCAGCAGTAATCTCAGGAGGGGGTTGATCCAAGAGACCCAGTACTTC. Its translation: CASSNLRRGLIQETQYF. The V and J genes are TRBV28 and TRBJ2-5; D is possibly TRBD1 or TRBD2 (6 bases each). The CDR3 spans 17 residues. Germline values: CDR1 MDHEN, CDR2 SYDVKM. The V end was cut by 5 bases, the J end by 1 base, with 20 bases between.

In this sample, this clonotype turned up many times. The chain combines TRBV20-1 with TRBJ2-5, with 7 positions matching TRBD1. The CDR3 spans 13 residues. CDR1 and CDR2 (germline): DFQATT, SNEGSKA (reference sequence). V shed 7 bases and J 5 bases; nucleotides not matched to a gene: 10. CDR3: CSVLDRVGETQYF. The CDR3 DNA reads as TGCAGTGTTTTAGACAGGGTGGGGGAGACCCAGTACTTC.